What follows describes a single T cell receptor (beta chain). Its antigen remains unidentified. This sample is drawn from a study of healthy donors' naive CD4 and CD8 T cells. General study points: Possible naive T cell homeostatic proliferation bias remained unaddressed.

Germline CDR1 reads SGHKS; CDR2 reads YYEKEE (reference sequence). The CDR3 is 15 amino acids. Trimming removed 0 bases at V and 2 bases at J, with 11 bases between. TCR libraries were built from 450 to 650 ng of total RNA by linear amplification. Using its own MiXCR run on the reads, TCRdb lists one record per CDR3 protein. The data show approximately 180,000 distinct CDR3 sequences, 65% to 75% seen once. The sequencing sample was made of naive CD4+ and CD8+ T cells sorted from blood, pooled from several donors. The receptor comes from a pool of human donors in good health; the sample pools cells from several healthy donors. V gene TRBV5-5 combines with J gene TRBJ1-1; possible D gene TRBD1, 6 bases. In DNA, the CDR3 is TGTGCCAGCAGCTTGGCCGGAGGGGGAAACACTGAAGCTTTCTTT. Its translation is CASSLAGGGNTEAFF.